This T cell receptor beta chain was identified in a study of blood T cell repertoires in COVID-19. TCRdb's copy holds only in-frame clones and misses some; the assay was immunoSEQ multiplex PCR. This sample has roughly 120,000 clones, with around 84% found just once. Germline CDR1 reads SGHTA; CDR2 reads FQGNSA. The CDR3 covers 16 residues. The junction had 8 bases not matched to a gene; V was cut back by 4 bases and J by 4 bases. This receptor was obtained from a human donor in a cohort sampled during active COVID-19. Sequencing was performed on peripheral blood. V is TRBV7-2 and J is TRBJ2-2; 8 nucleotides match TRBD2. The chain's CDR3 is CASSSPSGGPTGELFF. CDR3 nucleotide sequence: TGTGCCAGCAGCTCTCCCAGCGGGGGCCCCACCGGGGAGCTGTTTTTT.